A single sample gave rise to the 19 T cell receptor beta chains below, sequenced in a study of blood T cell repertoires in COVID-19. Repertoires were generated with immunoSEQ multiplex PCR, while TCRdb's copy carries only in-frame clones and drops some. The sample has approximately 140,000 clones, around four fifths seen once. The sequenced sample was peripheral blood. The receptors come from a human donor in a cohort sampled during active COVID-19.

This rearrangement joins TRBV10-3 to TRBJ1-1; a possible D gene is TRBD1 (5 bases). Per the germline V gene, CDR1 is ENHRY and CDR2 is SYGVKD. The CDR3 loop spans 14 amino acids. Trimming left V 2 bases short and J 3 bases short, with 10 bases between. CDR3 sequence: CAISEGQGYTEAFF. For the CDR3, the DNA is TGTGCCATCAGTGAGGGGCAGGGTTACACTGAAGCTTTCTTT.

The chain employs TRBV6-5 and TRBJ2-6; D is uncertain. The CDR3 is 15 residues long. Germline lookup yields CDR1 MNHEY and CDR2 SVGAGI. V was pared by 6 bases and J by 1 base, with 10 bases between. The CDR3 loop is CASSPAASGANVLTF. The CDR3 coding sequence is TGTGCCAGCAGCCCGGCGGCATCTGGGGCCAACGTCCTGACTTTC.

This clone was recorded once. DNA of the CDR3: TGCGCCAGCAGCCGCGGCGGTAGCTCCTACAATGAGCAGTTCTTC. Translated: CASSRGGSSYNEQFF. The chain carries TRBV4-3 and TRBJ2-1, with no clear D. The CDR3 covers 15 residues. The V gene's germline CDR1 is LGHNA and CDR2 YSLEER. Trimming shortened V by 4 bases and J by 0 bases, and 10 bases separated the two germline ends.

The chain has TRBV18 and TRBJ2-3; TRBD1 matches 8 bases. This CDR3 is built from 18 residues. Germline loops: CDR1 KGHSH, CDR2 LQKENI. J gave up 0 bases and V 6 bases, and 14 bases lay outside the gene matches. The CDR3 spells CASSPFRDRHASTDTQYF. The CDR3 bases are TGTGCCAGCTCTCCCTTCCGGGACAGGCATGCTAGCACAGATACGCAGTATTTT.

The J gene is TRBJ1-3, the V gene TRBV7-8; no definite D call. Germline CDR1 SGHVS, CDR2 FQNEAQ. The V end was cut by 3 bases, the J end by 0 bases, with 9 bases between. This CDR3 region has 15 residues. This chain's CDR3 is CASSLGTASGNTIYF. The CDR3 bases are TGTGCCAGCAGCTTGGGTACAGCCTCTGGAAACACCATATATTTT.

V usage is TRBV6-5 and J usage is TRBJ2-6; no clear D. Germline CDR1 is MNHEY and CDR2 is SVGAGI. V lost 7 bases and J lost 0, with 7 bases in between. The CDR3 runs to 14 residues. The CDR3 DNA is TGTGCCAGCACCCACACCTCTGGGGCCAACGTCCTGACTTTC. Protein sequence: CASTHTSGANVLTF.

The chain combines TRBV6-5 with TRBJ2-5; D gene unclear. V was clipped by 0 bases and J by 4 bases, with 9 bases between them. Germline V gene lookup returns CDR1 MNHEY and CDR2 SVGAGI. The CDR3 runs to 14 residues. The DNA for the CDR3 is TGTGCCAGCAGTTACTCGCGAGGTACAGAGACCCAGTACTTC. This gives the protein CASSYSRGTETQYF.

The chain employs TRBV29-1 and TRBJ1-1; TRBD1 aligns across 9 bases. This CDR3 is 14 amino acids long. Unmatched junction bases numbered 6, after V lost 4 bases and J lost 3 bases. Germline values: CDR1 SQVTM, CDR2 ANQGSEA. The CDR3 sequence is CSVVQGAFYTEAFF. CDR3 DNA: TGCAGCGTTGTACAGGGGGCTTTTTACACTGAAGCTTTCTTT.

This chain links TRBV18 with TRBJ2-1, with D unclear. Germline V lookup: CDR1 KGHSH, CDR2 LQKENI. This CDR3 has 13 residues. Between the trimmed V and J ends, which lost 2 bases and 5 bases, there was a span of 7 bases. This chain's CDR3 is CASSPAAHNEQFF. CDR3 coding DNA: TGTGCCAGCTCACCAGCGGCCCACAATGAGCAGTTCTTC.

The sample holds one count of this clone. The chain combines TRBV18 with TRBJ1-5; possible D gene TRBD1, 5 bases. CDR1 KGHSH and CDR2 LQKENI come from the germline V gene. Trimming took off 2 bases at V and 4 bases at J, with 9 bases between the two ends. This CDR3 contains 14 residues. The CDR3 DNA reads as TGTGCCAGCTCACCATTAAAGGGGAATCAGCCCCAGCATTTT. Its translation is CASSPLKGNQPQHF.

The chain combines TRBV28 with TRBJ1-2; possibly TRBD1 for D (6 bases). The germline gives CDR1 MDHEN, CDR2 SYDVKM. The CDR3 totals 15 residues. V shed 5 bases and J shed 5 bases, with 18 bases lying between them. The CDR3 bases are TGTGCCAGCAGTCAATCGGTCAGGGGAAGGTATGGCTACACCTTC. Its translation is CASSQSVRGRYGYTF.

CDR3 nucleotides: TGTGCCAGCAGCGTAGAGGGGCATAGCAATCAGCCCCAGCATTTT. This translates into CASSVEGHSNQPQHF. V and J are TRBV9 and TRBJ1-5, with D perhaps TRBD1 (5 bases). Between the trimmed V and J ends, which lost 0 bases and 0 bases, there was a span of 7 bases. In germline, CDR1 is SGDLS, CDR2 YYNGEE. This CDR3 region has 15 residues.

The chain joins TRBV6-2 or TRBV6-3 to TRBJ2-7; TRBD1 matches at 10 bases. The CDR3 totals 15 residues. CDR1 and CDR2 from the germline V gene are MNHEY and SVGEGT. V shed 5 bases and J 3 bases; nucleotides not matched to a gene: 7. Here the CDR3 reads CASSEPGTGVYEQYF. In DNA, the CDR3 is TGTGCCAGCAGTGAGCCCGGGACAGGGGTCTACGAGCAGTACTTC.

This rearrangement joins TRBV18 to TRBJ2-5, with D perhaps TRBD1 (6 bases). CDR3 length equals 14 residues. V was cut by 0 bases and J by 5 bases, with 10 bases left in between. Germline CDR1 reads KGHSH; CDR2 reads LQKENI. CDR3 sequence (DNA): TGTGCCAGCTCACCACCACAGGGAGCCGAGACCCAGTACTTC. Its translation is CASSPPQGAETQYF.

This clone appeared once. The CDR3 sequence is CASTKDRSNYGYTF. CDR3 bases: TGTGCCAGCACCAAGGACAGGTCCAACTATGGCTACACCTTC. V usage is TRBV2 and J usage is TRBJ1-2; the match to TRBD1 covers 7 bases. The CDR3 is 14 amino acids. V shed 7 bases and J 2 bases; nucleotides not matched to a gene: 7. CDR1 SNHLY and CDR2 FYNNEI come from the germline V gene.

CDR3: CASRGTGLYEQYF. CDR3 nucleotide sequence: TGTGCCAGCAGAGGGACAGGGCTCTACGAGCAGTACTTC. The chain links TRBV6-5 to TRBJ2-7, with 9 positions matching TRBD1. Germline CDR1 reads MNHEY; CDR2 reads SVGAGI. The ends lost 6 bases at V and 3 bases at J; junction bases unmatched: 3. The CDR3 runs to 13 residues.

Turning to this clone: The sample holds other DNA sequences that translate to the same CDR3. The CDR3 DNA reads as TGCGCCAGCAGCCAAGAAGGGAGCTCCTACAATGAGCAGTTCTTC. This translates into CASSQEGSSYNEQFF. This chain links TRBV4-3 with TRBJ2-1, with D possibly matching TRBD2 (5 bases). This CDR3 has 15 amino acids. Between the trimmed V and J ends, which lost 0 bases and 0 bases, there was a span of 6 bases. Germline V lookup: CDR1 LGHNA, CDR2 YSLEER.

V is TRBV27 and J is TRBJ1-1; D perhaps matches TRBD1 (6 bases). Per the germline V gene, CDR1 is MNHEY and CDR2 is SMNVEV (reference sequence). CDR3 length equals 15 residues. V gave up 3 bases and J gave up 6 bases, with 17 bases separating them. The CDR3: CASSFITGTNAEAFF. The CDR3 nucleotides read TGTGCCAGCAGTTTCATTACAGGGACGAATGCTGAAGCTTTCTTT.

This clone has a single count. The chain has TRBV4-1 and TRBJ2-2; the D gene is possibly TRBD2 (5 bases). This CDR3 region has 14 residues. The V gene lost 3 bases and the J gene lost 8 bases, with 13 bases spanning the gap. CDR1 and CDR2 from the germline V gene are MGHRA and YSYEKL. The CDR3 is CASSQPGGWGELFF. The CDR3 DNA reads as TGCGCCAGCAGCCAGCCAGGAGGATGGGGGGAGCTGTTTTTT.